The source of this T cell receptor beta chain is a study of T cell responses to AZD1222 COVID-19 vaccine (dated by TCRdb to 2020 to 2023). In terms of the full investigation: TCR sequencing was performed for 230 to 250 trial participants, of whom around 210 were given two doses of AZD1222 and around 25 were given two doses of MenACWY control vaccine. Trial participants were enrolled by age into 18-55, 56-69 and 70-plus year subgroups, with roughly 150, 30 and 60 TCR-sequenced participants respectively. Results and caveats for the whole study, not just this receptor: Nearly half of unique spike-specific TCRs reportedly recognized epitopes outside regions mutated in the B.1.351 and B.1.1.7 variants. After two AZD1222 doses, both the breadth and the depth of spike-specific TCRs were significantly higher than at day 0 and than in MenACWY recipients. Participants were mostly white British, with more females than males. The authors suggested clonal diversity may have been underestimated. The whole spike protein was spanned by vaccine-associated CD4 TCRs, and dominant responses were seen in regions 160-218 and 743-854. No day 14 peak-response samples were available, so repertoires were characterized only after the peak T cell response. The 56-69-year group was small, and its depth increase did not reach significance, likely because of low power. Conclusions about previously exposed vaccinees are limited because only a handful of AZD1222 recipients were SARS-CoV-2 seropositive at baseline.

What the time point label conveys for this sample: about 28 days (+/-7) after the second vaccine dose. Because spike-specific TCR depth and breadth did not differ between the two schedules, AZD1222 recipients who got a second dose at roughly 4 weeks were pooled with those who got a second dose at roughly 12 weeks. Vaccinee samples were obtained from the UK trials COV001 and COV002, which included a single-blind randomized controlled phase 2/3 trial of AZD1222 (ChAdOx1 nCoV-19) in healthy adults. Trial participant PBMC samples were collected at day 0 and day 28 after the second dose for TCRbeta chain sequencing. V loses 3 bases, J loses 2 bases, and the germline ends lie 12 bases apart. The CDR3 numbers 16 residues from cysteine through phenylalanine. Here the CDR3 DNA is all that survives: 48 bases in frame from base 1. Looking up the germline V gene yields CDR1 SGDLS and CDR2 YYNGEE. The CDR3 regions of human TCRbeta chains were analyzed by immunosequencing. On the authors' methods: TCRs in the repertoires were matched against a reference library of SARS-CoV-2-specific TCRs that had been generated with the MIRA antigen-specificity platform. Breadth was defined as the fraction of unique TCRs that were SARS-CoV-2-associated. Depth was defined as the fraction of total T cells that were SARS-CoV-2-associated. Using the MIRA data, each spike-specific TCR was mapped to the spike region that the TCR reacts to and placed in a CD4 or CD8 class. Log10-transformed breadth and depth values were compared by one-way ANOVA with Sidak's multiple comparisons tests. The source is immuneACCESS, and TCRdb retained only in-frame sequences with V and J called. Part of the clones is not carried over; for the studies checked, unresolved V genes explain less than half of this, and the remainder is unexplained. The DNA was the basis for D and trimming; V, J and clone size are from that table. This sample lists approximately 200,000 clones; approximately 94% were detected once. Roughly 1% of the sample lies in the top ten.

To note about this clone: This clone's antigen is unknown. Qualities for individual bases were not recorded, and no much larger clone is one base off.

This TCR was sampled from an adult who received the AZD1222 COVID-19 vaccine. Sequenced material: peripheral blood, taken 28 days after the second AZD1222 dose. This chain joins TRBV9 to TRBJ1-6; there is no confident call for the D gene. The sequence in DNA is TGTGCCAGCAGCGCGGGTTCCCCTACCTATAATTCACCCCTCCACTTT. This gives the protein CASSAGSPTYNSPLHF.